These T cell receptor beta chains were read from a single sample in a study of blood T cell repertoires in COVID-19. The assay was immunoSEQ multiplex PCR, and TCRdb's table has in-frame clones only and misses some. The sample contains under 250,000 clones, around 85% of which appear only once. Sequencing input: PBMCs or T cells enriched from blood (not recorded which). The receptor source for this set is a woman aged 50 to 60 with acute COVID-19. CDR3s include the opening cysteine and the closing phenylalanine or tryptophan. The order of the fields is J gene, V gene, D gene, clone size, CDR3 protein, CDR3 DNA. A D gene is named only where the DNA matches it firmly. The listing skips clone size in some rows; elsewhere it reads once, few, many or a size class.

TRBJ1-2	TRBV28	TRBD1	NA	CASSFSTGVGGYTF	TGTGCCAGCAGTTTTTCGACAGGGGTAGGTGGCTACACCTTC
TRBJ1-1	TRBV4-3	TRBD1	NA	CASSQDGQDNTEAFF	TGCGCCAGCAGCCAAGACGGACAGGACAACACTGAAGCTTTCTTT
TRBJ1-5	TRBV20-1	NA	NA	CSASSRENQPQHF	TGCAGTGCTAGTAGCAGGGAAAATCAGCCCCAGCATTTT
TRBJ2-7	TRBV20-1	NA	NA	CSASSSRTARGEQYF	TGCAGTGCTAGTTCCTCCAGGACAGCTCGGGGCGAGCAGTACTTC
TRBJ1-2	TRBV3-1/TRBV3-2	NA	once	CASSQRSNWNGYTF	TGTGCCAGCAGCCAAAGGAGTAATTGGAATGGCTACACCTTC
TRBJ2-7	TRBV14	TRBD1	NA	CASSLGQGRSYEQYF	TGTGCCAGCAGCCTGGGACAGGGAAGATCCTACGAGCAGTACTTC
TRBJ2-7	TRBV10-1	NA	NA	CASSEQGPSNEQYF	TGCGCCAGCTCCGAGCAGGGGCCTTCGAACGAGCAGTACTTC
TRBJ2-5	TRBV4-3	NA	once	CASSQEGGAHQETQYF	TGCGCCAGCAGCCAAGAGGGCGGGGCCCACCAAGAGACCCAGTACTTC
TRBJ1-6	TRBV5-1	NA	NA	CASSLTQGNNSPLHF	TGCGCCAGCAGCTTAACACAGGGAAATAATTCACCCCTCCACTTT
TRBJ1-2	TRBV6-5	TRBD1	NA	CAARQGPYGYTF	TGTGCCGCTCGACAGGGGCCCTATGGCTACACCTTC
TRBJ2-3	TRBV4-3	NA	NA	CASSQGTSTDTQYF	TGCGCCAGCAGCCAAGGGACTAGCACAGATACGCAGTATTTT
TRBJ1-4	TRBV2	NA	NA	CASISGDEKLFF	TGTGCCAGCATCTCGGGGGATGAAAAACTGTTTTTT
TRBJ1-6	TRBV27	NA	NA	CASSSTANSPLHF	TGTGCCAGCAGTTCGACAGCTAATTCACCCCTCCACTTT
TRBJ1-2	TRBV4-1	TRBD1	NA	CASSQPLTGTGTTYGYTF	TGCGCCAGCAGCCAACCCCTCACCGGGACAGGGACAACGTATGGCTACACCTTC
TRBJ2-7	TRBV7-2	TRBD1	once	CASSLEGQGIYEQYF	TGTGCCAGCAGCTTAGAGGGACAGGGAATTTACGAGCAGTACTTC
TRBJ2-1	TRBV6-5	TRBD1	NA	CASTDRGPREQFF	TGTGCCAGCACGGACAGGGGGCCTCGGGAGCAGTTCTTC
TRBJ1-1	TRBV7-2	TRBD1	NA	CASSSQGRRTEAFF	TGTGCCAGCAGCTCACAGGGGAGGAGGACTGAAGCTTTCTTT
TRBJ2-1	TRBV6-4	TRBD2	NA	CASRGLAGQNEQFF	TGTGCCAGCAGGGGACTAGCGGGGCAAAATGAGCAGTTCTTC
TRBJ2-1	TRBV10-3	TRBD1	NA	CAISGQGQFSYNEQFF	TGTGCCATCAGTGGCCAGGGACAGTTCTCCTACAATGAGCAGTTCTTC
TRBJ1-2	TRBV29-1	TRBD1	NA	CSVEGLGTGQSYTF	TGCAGCGTTGAAGGTCTTGGGACAGGGCAAAGCTACACCTTC
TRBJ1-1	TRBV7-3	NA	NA	CASSVQENTEAFF	TGTGCCAGCAGCGTACAGGAGAACACTGAAGCTTTCTTT
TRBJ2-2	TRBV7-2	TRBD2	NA	CASSGLAGGPGELFF	TGTGCCAGCAGCGGACTAGCGGGGGGTCCCGGGGAGCTGTTTTTT
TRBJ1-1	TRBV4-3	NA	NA	CASSQVQGVGEAFF	TGCGCCAGCAGCCAAGTCCAGGGTGTGGGGGAAGCTTTCTTT
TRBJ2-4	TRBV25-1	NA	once	CASSEYSNIQYF	TGTGCCAGCAGTGAATATTCGAACATTCAGTACTTC
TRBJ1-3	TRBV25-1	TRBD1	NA	CASSGDRVGDTIYF	TGTGCCAGCAGTGGGGACAGGGTTGGAGACACCATATATTTT
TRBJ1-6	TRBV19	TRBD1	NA	CASSSGQTNSPLHF	TGTGCCAGTAGCTCGGGACAGACGAATTCACCCCTCCACTTT
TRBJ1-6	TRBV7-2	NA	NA	CASSLTVSYNSPLHF	TGTGCCAGCAGCTTAACAGTCTCCTATAATTCACCCCTCCACTTT
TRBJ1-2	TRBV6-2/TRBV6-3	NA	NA	CASSPSEGKVNGYTF	TGTGCCAGCAGTCCCTCGGAGGGGAAGGTTAATGGCTACACCTTC
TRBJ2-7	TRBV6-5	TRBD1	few	CASTAGTGRYEQYF	TGTGCCAGCACCGCCGGGACAGGGAGGTACGAGCAGTACTTC
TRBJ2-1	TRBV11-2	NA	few	CASSFQTSLDEQFF	TGTGCCAGCAGCTTCCAGACTAGTCTGGATGAGCAGTTCTTC
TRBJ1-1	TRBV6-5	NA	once	CASLPWANTEAFF	TGTGCCAGCCTCCCATGGGCGAACACTGAAGCTTTCTTT
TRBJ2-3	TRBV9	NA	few	CASSVETETDTQYF	TGTGCCAGCAGCGTAGAGACGGAGACAGATACGCAGTATTTT
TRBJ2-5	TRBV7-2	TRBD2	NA	CASSRPPGGSSETQYF	TGTGCCAGCAGCCGCCCCCCGGGGGGGTCATCGGAGACCCAGTACTTC
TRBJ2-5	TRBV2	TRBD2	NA	CASRNMGLPVRETQYF	TGTGCCAGCAGGAACATGGGACTACCAGTAAGGGAGACCCAGTACTTC
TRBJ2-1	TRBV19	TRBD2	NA	CASSPDSGGSYNEQFF	TGTGCCAGTAGTCCGGATAGCGGGGGCTCCTACAATGAGCAGTTCTTC
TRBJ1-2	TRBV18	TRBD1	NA	CASSPSGQGVHGYTF	TGTGCCAGCTCACCATCGGGACAGGGGGTACATGGCTACACCTTC
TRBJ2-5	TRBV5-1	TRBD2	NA	CASSDPSGGLQETQYF	TGCGCCAGCAGCGACCCGAGCGGGGGGCTCCAAGAGACCCAGTACTTC
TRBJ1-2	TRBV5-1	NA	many	CASNQDSGKIFGYTF	TGCGCCAGCAACCAGGACAGCGGGAAAATTTTTGGCTACACCTTC
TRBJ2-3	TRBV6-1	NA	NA	CASSEGIQGEF	TGTGCCAGCAGTGAAGGTATACAGGGAGAATTT
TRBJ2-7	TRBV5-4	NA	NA	CASSLETSLDYEQYF	TGTGCCAGCAGCTTGGAGACTTCCCTCGACTACGAGCAGTACTTC